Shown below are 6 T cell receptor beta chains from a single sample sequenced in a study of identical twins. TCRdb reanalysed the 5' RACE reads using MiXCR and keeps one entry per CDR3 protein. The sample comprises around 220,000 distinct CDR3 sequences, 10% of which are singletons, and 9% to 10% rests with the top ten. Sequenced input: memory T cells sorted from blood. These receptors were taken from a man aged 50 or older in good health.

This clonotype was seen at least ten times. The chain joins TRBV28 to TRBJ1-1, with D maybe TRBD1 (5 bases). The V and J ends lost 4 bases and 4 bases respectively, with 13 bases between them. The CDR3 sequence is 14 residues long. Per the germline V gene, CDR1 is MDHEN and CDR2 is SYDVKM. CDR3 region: CASSSGSGVTEAFF. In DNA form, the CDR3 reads TGTGCCAGCAGTTCAGGCTCGGGGGTCACTGAAGCTTTCTTT.

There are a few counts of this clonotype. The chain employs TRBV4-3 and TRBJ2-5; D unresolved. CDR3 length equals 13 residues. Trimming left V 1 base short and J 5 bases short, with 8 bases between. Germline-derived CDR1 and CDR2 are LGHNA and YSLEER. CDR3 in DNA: TGCGCCAGCAGCCAAGGAACTGGGGAGACCCAGTACTTC. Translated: CASSQGTGETQYF.

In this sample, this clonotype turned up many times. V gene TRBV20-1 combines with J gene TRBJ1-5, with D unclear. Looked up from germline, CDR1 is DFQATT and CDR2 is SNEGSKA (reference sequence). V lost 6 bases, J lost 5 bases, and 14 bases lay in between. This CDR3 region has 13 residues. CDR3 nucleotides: TGCAGTGCGGATCCCGGGGTAGATCAGCCCCAGCATTTT. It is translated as CSADPGVDQPQHF.

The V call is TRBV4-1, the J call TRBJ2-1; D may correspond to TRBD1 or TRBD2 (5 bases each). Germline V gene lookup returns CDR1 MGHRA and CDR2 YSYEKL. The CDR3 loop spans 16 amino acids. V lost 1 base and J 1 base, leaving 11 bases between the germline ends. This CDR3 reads CASSQGTRGSYNEQFF. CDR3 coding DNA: TGCGCCAGCAGCCAAGGGACGAGGGGTTCCTACAATGAGCAGTTCTTC.

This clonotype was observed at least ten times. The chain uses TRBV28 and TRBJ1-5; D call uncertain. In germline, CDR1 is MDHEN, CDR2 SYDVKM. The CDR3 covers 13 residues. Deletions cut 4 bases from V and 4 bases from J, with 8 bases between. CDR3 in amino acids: CASSYPNNQPQHF. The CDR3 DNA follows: TGTGCCAGCAGTTATCCTAATAATCAGCCCCAGCATTTT. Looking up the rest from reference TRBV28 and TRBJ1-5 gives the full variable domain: DVKVTQSSRYLVKRTGEKVFLECVQDMDHENMFWYRQDPGLGLRLIYFSYDVKMKEKGDIPEGYSVSREKKERFSLILESASTNQTSMYLCASSYPNNQPQHFGDGTRLSIL.

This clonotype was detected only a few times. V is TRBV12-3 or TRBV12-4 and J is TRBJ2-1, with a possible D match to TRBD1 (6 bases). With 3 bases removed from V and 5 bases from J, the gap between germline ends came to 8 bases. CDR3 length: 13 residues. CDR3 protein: CASSLGQDNEQFF. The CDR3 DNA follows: TGTGCCAGCAGTTTGGGACAAGACAATGAGCAGTTCTTC.